This T cell receptor (beta chain) was documented in a study of CD4 T cell repertoires in COVID-19. About the research overall: Other coronavirus spike proteins restimulated relabeled CFSE-low cells expanded with IL-2 for ten to eleven days.

Sequencing was performed with immunoSEQ multiplex PCR; in TCRdb, only in-frame clones are kept and a portion is missing. The table lists over 75,000 clones, 83% of them singletons. The junction had 2 bases not matched to a gene; V was cut back by 4 bases and J by 0 bases. Germline CDR1 reads SGHVS; CDR2 reads FQNEAQ. The CDR3 length is 14 residues. This chain links TRBV7-8 with TRBJ1-1, with 7 bases identical to TRBD1. The receptor was isolated from a human donor who had COVID-19. The material was CD4+ T cells from peripheral blood, obtained after recovery from COVID-19. The CDR3, as DNA: TGTGCCAGCAGCTCGGGGACAGTGAACACTGAAGCTTTCTTT. It translates to CASSSGTVNTEAFF.